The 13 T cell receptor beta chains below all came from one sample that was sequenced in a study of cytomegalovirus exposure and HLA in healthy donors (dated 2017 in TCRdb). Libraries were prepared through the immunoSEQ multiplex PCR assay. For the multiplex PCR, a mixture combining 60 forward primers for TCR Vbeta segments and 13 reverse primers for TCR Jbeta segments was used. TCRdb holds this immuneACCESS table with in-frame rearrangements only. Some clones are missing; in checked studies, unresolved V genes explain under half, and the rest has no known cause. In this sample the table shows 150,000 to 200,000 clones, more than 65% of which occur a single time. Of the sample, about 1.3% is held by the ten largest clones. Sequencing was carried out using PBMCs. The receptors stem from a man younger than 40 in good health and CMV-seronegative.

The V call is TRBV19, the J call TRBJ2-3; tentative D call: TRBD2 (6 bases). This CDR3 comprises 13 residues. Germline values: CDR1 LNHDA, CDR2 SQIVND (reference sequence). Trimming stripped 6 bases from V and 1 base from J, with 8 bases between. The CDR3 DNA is TGTGCCAGTAGCGCTAGCGGCACAGATACGCAGTATTTT. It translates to CASSASGTDTQYF.

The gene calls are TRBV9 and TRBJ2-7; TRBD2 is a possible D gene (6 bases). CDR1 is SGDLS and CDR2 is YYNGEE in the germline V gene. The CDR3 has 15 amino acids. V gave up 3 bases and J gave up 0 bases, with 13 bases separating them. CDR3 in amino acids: CASSAGTSSSYEQYF. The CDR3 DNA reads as TGTGCCAGCAGCGCGGGGACTTCTAGCTCCTACGAGCAGTACTTC.

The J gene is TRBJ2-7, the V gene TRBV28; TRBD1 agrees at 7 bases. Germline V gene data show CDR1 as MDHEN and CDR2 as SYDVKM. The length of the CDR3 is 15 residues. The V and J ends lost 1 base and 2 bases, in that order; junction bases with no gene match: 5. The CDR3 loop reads CASSLSRQGAYEQYF. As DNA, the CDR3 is TGTGCCAGCAGTTTATCCCGACAGGGCGCCTACGAGCAGTACTTC.

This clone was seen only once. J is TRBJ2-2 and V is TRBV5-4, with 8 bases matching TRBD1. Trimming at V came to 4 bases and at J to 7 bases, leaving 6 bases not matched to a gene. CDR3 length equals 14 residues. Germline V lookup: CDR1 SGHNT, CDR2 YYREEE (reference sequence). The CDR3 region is CASSQGAEYGELFF. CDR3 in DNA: TGTGCCAGCAGCCAGGGGGCCGAGTACGGGGAGCTGTTTTTT.

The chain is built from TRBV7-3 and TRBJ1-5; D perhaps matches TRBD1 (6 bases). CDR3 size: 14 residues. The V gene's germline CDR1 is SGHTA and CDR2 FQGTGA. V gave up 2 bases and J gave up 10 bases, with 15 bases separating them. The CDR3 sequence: CASSLFAGDYPQHF. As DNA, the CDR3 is TGTGCCAGCAGCTTATTTGCAGGGGATTACCCCCAGCATTTT.

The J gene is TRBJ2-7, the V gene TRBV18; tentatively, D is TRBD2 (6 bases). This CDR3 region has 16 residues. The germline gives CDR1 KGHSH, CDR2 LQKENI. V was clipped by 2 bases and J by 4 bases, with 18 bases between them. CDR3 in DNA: TGTGCCAGCTCACCAATTCTCGGGGGAACTCAATACGAGCAGTACTTC. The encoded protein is CASSPILGGTQYEQYF.

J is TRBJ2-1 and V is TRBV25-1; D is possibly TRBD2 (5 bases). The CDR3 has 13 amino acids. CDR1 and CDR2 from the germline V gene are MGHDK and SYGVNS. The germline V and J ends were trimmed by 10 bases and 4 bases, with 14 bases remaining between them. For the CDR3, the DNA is TGTGCCACCTCACCTCGGGGATACAATGAGCAGTTCTTC. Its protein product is CATSPRGYNEQFF.

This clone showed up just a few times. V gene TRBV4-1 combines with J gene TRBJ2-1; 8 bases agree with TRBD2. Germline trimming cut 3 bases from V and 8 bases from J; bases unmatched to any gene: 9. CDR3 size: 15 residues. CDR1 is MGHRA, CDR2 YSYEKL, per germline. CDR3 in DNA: TGCGCCAGCAGCCAGACTAGCGCCCCGGGGTATGAGCAGTTCTTC. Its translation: CASSQTSAPGYEQFF.

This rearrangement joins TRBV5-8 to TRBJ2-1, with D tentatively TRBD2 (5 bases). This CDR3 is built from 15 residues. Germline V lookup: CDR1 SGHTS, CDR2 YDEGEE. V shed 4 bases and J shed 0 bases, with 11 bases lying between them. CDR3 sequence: CASSVSGSSYNEQFF. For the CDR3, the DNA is TGTGCCAGCAGCGTAAGCGGAAGCTCCTACAATGAGCAGTTCTTC.

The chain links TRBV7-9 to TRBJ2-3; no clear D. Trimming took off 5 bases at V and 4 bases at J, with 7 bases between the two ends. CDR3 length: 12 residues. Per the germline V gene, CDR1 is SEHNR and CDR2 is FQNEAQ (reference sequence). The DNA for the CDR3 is TGTGCCAGCAGCCTTATCCCAGATACGCAGTATTTT. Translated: CASSLIPDTQYF.

DNA of the CDR3: TGTGCCAGCAGCCGGGGGCTAATGGGCGGGAGCTCCTACGAGCAGTACTTC. Its translation is CASSRGLMGGSSYEQYF. The chain employs TRBV7-2 and TRBJ2-7; D possibly corresponds to TRBD2 (7 bases). The germline V gene encodes CDR1 SGHTA and CDR2 FQGNSA. This CDR3 comprises 17 residues. Trimming left V 5 bases short and J 0 bases short, with 20 bases between.

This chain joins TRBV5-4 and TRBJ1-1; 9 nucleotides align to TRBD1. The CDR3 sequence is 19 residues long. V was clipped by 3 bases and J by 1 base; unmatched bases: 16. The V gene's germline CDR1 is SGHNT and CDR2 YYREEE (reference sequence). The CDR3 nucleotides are TGTGCCAGCAGCTCCCTAAGGGGAACAGGGGGCGCGGGGAACACTGAAGCTTTCTTT. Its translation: CASSSLRGTGGAGNTEAFF.

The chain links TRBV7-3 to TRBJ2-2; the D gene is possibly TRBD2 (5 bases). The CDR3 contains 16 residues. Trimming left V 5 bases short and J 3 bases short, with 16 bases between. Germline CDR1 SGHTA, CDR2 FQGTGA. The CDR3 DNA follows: TGTGCCAGCAGCCAAGAGAGGGCCGGGTACACCGGGGAGCTGTTTTTT. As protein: CASSQERAGYTGELFF.